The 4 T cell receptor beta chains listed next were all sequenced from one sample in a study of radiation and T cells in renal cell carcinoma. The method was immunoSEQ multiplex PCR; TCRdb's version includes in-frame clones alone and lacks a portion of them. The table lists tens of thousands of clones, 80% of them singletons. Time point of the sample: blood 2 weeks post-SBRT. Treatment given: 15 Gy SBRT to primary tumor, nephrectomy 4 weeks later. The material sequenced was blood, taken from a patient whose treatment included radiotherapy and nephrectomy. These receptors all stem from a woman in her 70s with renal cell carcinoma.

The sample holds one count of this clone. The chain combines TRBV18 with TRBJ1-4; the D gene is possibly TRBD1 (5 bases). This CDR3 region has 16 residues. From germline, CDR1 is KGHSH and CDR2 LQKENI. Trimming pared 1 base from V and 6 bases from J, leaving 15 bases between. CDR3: CASSPLHSGMDEKLFF. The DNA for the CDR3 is TGTGCCAGCTCACCACTGCATTCAGGGATGGATGAAAAACTGTTTTTT.

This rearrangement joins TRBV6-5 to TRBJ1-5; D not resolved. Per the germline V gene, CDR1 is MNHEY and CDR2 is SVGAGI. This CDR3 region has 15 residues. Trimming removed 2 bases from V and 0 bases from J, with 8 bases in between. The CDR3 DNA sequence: TGTGCCAGCAGTTACAGCCCATATAGCAATCAGCCCCAGCATTTT. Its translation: CASSYSPYSNQPQHF.

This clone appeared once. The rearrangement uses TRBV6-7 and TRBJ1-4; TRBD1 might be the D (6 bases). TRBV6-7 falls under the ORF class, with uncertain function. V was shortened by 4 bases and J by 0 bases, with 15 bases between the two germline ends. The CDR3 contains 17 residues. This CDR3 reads CASSSFAGAPTNEKLFF. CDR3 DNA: TGTGCCAGCAGTTCGTTTGCGGGGGCCCCAACTAATGAAAAACTGTTTTTT.

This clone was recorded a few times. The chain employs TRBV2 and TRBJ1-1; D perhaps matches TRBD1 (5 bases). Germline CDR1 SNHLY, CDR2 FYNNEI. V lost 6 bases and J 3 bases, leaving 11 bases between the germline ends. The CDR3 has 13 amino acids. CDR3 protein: CASSVDTYTEAFF. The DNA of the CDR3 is TGTGCCAGCAGCGTGGACACCTACACTGAAGCTTTCTTT.